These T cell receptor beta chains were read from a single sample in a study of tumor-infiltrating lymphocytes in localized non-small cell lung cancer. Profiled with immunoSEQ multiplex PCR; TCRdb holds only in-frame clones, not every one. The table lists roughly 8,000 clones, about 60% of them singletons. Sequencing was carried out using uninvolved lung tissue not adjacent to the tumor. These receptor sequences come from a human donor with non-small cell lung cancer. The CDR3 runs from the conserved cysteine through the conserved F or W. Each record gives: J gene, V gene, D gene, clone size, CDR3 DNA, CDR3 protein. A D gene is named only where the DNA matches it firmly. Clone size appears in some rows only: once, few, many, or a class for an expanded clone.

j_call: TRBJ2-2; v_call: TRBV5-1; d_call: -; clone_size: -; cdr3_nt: TGCGCCAGCAGATCAGGGACCACCGGGGAGCTGTTTTTT; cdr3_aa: CASRSGTTGELFF
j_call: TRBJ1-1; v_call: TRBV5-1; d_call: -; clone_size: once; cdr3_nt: TGCGCCAGCAGCTCTTTGGGGGGGAGGGACGGCACTGAAGCTTTCTTT; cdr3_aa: CASSSLGGRDGTEAFF
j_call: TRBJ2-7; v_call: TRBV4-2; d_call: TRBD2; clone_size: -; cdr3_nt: TGTGCCAGCAGCTTGAAGCGGGGGGGCCTGCCCGACGAGCAGTACTTC; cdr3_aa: CASSLKRGGLPDEQYF
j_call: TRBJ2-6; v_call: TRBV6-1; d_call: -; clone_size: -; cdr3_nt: TGTGCCAGCAGCGTGTTGGGGGCTGGGGCCAACGTCCTGACTTTC; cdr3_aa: CASSVLGAGANVLTF
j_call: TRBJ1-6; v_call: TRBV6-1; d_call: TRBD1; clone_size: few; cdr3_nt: TGTGCCAGCAGTCCCGGGACAGGGGGTTCACCCCTCCACTTT; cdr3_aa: CASSPGTGGSPLHF
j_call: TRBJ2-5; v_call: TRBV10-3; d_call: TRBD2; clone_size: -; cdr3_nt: TGTGCCATCAGTGAGGTGGTAGCGGGGCAAGAGACCCAGTACTTC; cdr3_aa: CAISEVVAGQETQYF
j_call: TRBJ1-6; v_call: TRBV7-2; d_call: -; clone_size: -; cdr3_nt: TGTGCCAGCAGCGAAATGGGTTACCCACCCCTCCACTTT; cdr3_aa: CASSEMGYPPLHF
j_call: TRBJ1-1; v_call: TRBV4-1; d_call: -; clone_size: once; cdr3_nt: TGCGCCAGCAGCCAAGACCCAACTTACACTGAAGCTTTCTTT; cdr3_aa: CASSQDPTYTEAFF
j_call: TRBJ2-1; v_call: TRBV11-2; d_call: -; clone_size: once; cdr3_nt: TGTGCCAGCAGCTTGGGGACTTCCTCCTACAATGAGCAGTTCTTC; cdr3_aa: CASSLGTSSYNEQFF
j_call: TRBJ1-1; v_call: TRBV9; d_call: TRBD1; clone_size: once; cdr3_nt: TGTGCCAGCAGCGTAGGGACAGGGCACACTGAAGCTTTCTTT; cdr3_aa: CASSVGTGHTEAFF
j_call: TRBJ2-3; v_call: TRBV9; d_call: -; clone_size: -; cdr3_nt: TGTGCCAGCTCTAGTCGCCTGACTCACACAGATACGCAGTATTTT; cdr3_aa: CASSSRLTHTDTQYF
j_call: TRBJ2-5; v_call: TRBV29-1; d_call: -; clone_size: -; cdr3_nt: TGCAGCGTTGAAGATCAACCAGGCAAAGAGACCCAGTACTTC; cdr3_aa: CSVEDQPGKETQYF
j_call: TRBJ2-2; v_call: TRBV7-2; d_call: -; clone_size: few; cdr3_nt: TGTGCCAGCAGCTTATGTAGCGCTCGGGACCGGGGAGCTGTTTTT; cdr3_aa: CASSLCSARDRGAVF
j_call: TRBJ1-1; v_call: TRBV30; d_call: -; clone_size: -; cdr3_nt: TGTGCCTGGAGTGGCCGGGGAGACACTGAAGCTTTCTTT; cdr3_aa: CAWSGRGDTEAFF
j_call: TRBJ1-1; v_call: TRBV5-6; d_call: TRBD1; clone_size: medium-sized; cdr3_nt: TGTGCCAGCATCCCCTGGGGGAACAGGGGAAAGGGCACTGAAGCTTTCTTT; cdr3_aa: CASIPWGNRGKGTEAFF
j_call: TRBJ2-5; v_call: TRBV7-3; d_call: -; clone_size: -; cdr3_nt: TGTGCCAGCAGCCCGGTCAGTGCCAAGGGGGAGACCCAGTACTTC; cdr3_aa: CASSPVSAKGETQYF
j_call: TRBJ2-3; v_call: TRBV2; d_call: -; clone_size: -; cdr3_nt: TGTGCCAGTCGCCCGGAGCCAGGGGCACACACAGATACGCAGTATTTT; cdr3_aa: CASRPEPGAHTDTQYF
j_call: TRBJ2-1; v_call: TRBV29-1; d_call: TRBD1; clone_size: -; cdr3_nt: TGCAGCGTTGTAGTCGACAGGGGGCTTGAGCAGTTCTTC; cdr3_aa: CSVVVDRGLEQFF
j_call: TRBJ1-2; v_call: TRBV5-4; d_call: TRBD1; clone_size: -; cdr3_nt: TGTGCCAGCAGCGCCGACAGGGCCTATGGCTACACCTTC; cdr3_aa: CASSADRAYGYTF
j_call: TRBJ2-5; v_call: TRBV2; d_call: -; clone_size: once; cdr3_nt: TGTGCCAGCAGTGAAGGAGTGGAGACCCAGTACTTC; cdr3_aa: CASSEGVETQYF
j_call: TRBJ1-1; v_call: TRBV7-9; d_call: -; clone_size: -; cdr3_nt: TGTGCCAGCAGCTTAAAGGGGGGAAACACTGAAGCTTTCTTT; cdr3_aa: CASSLKGGNTEAFF
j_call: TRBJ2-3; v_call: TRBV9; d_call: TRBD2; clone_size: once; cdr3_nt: TGTGCCAGCAGCGCCTCGGCGGGGGTTCAAGAAGATACGCAGTATTTT; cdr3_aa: CASSASAGVQEDTQYF
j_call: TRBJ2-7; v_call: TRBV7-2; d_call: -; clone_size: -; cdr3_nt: TGTGCCAGCAGCTTTAGTAACGGTCCCTACGAGCAGTACTTC; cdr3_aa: CASSFSNGPYEQYF
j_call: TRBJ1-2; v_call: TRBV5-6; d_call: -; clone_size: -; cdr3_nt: TGTGCCAGCAGCTTGAGTTATTCAACTGGCTACACCTTC; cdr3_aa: CASSLSYSTGYTF
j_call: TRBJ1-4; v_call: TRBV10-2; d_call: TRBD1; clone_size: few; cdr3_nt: TGCGCCAGCAGTGGGGACAGGGTAGGCGAAAAGCTGTTTTTT; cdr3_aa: CASSGDRVGEKLFF
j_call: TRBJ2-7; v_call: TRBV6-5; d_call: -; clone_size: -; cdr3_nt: TGTGCCAGCAGCCGCACAGGCTACGAGCAGTACTTC; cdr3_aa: CASSRTGYEQYF
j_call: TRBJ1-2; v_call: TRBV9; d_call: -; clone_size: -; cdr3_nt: TGTGCCAGCGGGCAGGACGGCGGCTACACCTTC; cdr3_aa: CASGQDGGYTF
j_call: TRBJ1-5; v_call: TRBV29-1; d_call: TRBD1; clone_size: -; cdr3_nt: TGCAGCCCTAGGACCGGGACAGGGCACGGGGGCAATCAGCCCCAGCATTTT; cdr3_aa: CSPRTGTGHGGNQPQHF
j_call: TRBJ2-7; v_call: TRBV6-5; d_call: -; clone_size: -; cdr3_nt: TGTGCCAGCAGTGGGCCGCACTTC; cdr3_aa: CASSGPHF
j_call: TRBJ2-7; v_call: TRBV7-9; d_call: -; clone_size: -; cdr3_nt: TGTGCCAGCAGCTTTACTCAGGGGTTAAACTCCTACGAGCAGTACTTC; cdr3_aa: CASSFTQGLNSYEQYF
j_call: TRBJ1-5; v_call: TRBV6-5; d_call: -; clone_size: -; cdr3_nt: TGTGCCAGCGCGCCGGACAGCTATAGCAATCAGCCCCAGCATTTT; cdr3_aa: CASAPDSYSNQPQHF
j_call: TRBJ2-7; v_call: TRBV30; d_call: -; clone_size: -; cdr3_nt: TGTGCCTGGAGTGTACGCAGGGTCTACGAGCAGTACTTC; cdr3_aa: CAWSVRRVYEQYF
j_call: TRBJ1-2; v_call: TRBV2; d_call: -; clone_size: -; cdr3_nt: TGTGCCAGTACCCCCGGGGGTTCTTACTATGGCTACACCTTC; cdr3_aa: CASTPGGSYYGYTF
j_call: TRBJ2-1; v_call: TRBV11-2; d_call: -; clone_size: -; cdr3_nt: TGTGCCAGCAGCTTAGATACCGCGAATGAGCAGTTCTTC; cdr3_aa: CASSLDTANEQFF
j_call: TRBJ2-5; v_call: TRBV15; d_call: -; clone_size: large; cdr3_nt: TGTGCCACCAACGGACCCGGGCAGCAAGAGACCCAGTACTTC; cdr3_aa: CATNGPGQQETQYF
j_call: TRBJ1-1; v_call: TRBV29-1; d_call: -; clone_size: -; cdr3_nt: TGCAGCGCTCGGGTGAACACTGAAGCTTTCTTT; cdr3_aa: CSARVNTEAFF
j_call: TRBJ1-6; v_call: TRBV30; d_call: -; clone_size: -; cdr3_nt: TGTGCCTGGAGCCAAGAGGTTCTTAATTCACCCCTCCACTTT; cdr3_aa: CAWSQEVLNSPLHF
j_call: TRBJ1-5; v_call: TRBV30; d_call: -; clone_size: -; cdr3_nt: TGTGCCTGGAGCCCCGGGGGAAATCAGCCCCAGCATTTT; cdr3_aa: CAWSPGGNQPQHF
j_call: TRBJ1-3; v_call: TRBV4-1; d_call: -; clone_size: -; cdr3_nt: TGCGCCAGCAGCCAACCAGGGACACCTGGAAACACCATATATTTT; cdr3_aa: CASSQPGTPGNTIYF
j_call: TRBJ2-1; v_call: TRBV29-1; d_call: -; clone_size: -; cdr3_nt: TGCAGCGTAGGCGACAATGAGCAGTTCTTC; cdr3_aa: CSVGDNEQFF
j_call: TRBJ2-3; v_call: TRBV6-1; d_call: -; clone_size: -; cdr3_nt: TGTGCCAGCAGTGAAGCGGGTTACACAGATACGCAGTATTTT; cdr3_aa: CASSEAGYTDTQYF
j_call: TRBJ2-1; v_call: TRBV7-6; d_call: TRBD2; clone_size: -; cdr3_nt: TGTGCCAGCAGCAGACCGGGACTAGCGGGGGGGCTCACCTACAATGAGCAGTTCTTC; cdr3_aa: CASSRPGLAGGLTYNEQFF
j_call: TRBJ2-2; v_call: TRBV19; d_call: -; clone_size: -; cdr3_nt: TGTGCCAGTCGGAGGGGGGACGGGGAGCTGTTTTTT; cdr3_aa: CASRRGDGELFF
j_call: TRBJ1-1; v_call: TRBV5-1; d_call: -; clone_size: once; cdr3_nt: TGCGCCAGCAGCTTCCGGGGGGGCGCTGAAGCTTTCTTT; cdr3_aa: CASSFRGGAEAFF
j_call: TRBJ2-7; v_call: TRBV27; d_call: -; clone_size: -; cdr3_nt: TGTGCCAGCAGTTCAGTTCTTAGCTCCTACGAGCAGTACTTC; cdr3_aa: CASSSVLSSYEQYF
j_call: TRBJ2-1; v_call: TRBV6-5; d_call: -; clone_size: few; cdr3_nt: TGTGCCAGCAGTACCGGGGGACAGAAAAATGAGCAGTTCTTC; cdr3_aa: CASSTGGQKNEQFF
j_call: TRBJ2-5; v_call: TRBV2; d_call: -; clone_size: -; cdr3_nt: TGTGCCAGCATCACTAGCAGGGTGGAGGAGACCCAGTACTTC; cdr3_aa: CASITSRVEETQYF
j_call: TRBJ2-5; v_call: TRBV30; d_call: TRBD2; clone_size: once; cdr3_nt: TGTGCCTGGAGTACTAGCGTATTGGAGACCCAGTACTTC; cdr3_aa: CAWSTSVLETQYF
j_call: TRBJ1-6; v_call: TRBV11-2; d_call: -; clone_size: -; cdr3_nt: TGTGCCAGCAGCTTAGTTCCGGGTGTCGATTCACCCCTCCACTTT; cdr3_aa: CASSLVPGVDSPLHF
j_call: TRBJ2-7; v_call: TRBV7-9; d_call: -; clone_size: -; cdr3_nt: TGTGCCAGCAGCTTAGACGGCAGATCCTACGAGCAGTACTTC; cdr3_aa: CASSLDGRSYEQYF
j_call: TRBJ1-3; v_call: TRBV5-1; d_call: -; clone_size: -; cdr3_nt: TGCGCCAGCAGCTTGGGCGGACGGGGCTCTGGAAACACCATATATTTT; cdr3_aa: CASSLGGRGSGNTIYF
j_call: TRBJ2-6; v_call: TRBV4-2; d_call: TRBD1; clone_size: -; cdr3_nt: TGTGCCAGCAGCAAGGGACAGGGGGCTCCTGGGGCCAACGTCCTGACTTTC; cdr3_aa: CASSKGQGAPGANVLTF
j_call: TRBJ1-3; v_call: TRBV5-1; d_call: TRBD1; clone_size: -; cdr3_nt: TGCGCCAGCAGCTTCTCTCCCCCGGACAGGGCCGGAAACACCATATATTTT; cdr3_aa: CASSFSPPDRAGNTIYF
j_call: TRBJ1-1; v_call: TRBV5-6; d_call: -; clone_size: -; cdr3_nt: TGTGCCAGCAGCTTCTGGAGTTGGACTGAAGCTTTCTTT; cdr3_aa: CASSFWSWTEAFF